This entry describes one TCR beta chain. Its target is unknown. The record originates from a study of CD8+ T cells in alopecia areata. cDNA reverse transcribed from extracted RNA served as the sequencing template. Sequencing was performed with immunoSEQ multiplex PCR; in TCRdb, only in-frame clones are kept and a portion is missing. This table holds some 170,000 clones, approximately 52% found once. The CDR3 spans 16 residues. Trimming at V came to 0 bases and at J to 6 bases, leaving 4 bases not matched to a gene. Study-level findings and limits: Scalp sequencing captures resident alphabeta T cells of normal skin too.

This sample's treatment: oral pan-JAK inhibitor, 5-10 mg twice daily. Sequences were derived from CD4+ T cells sorted from blood, sampled at approximately week 55, from a patient treated with tofacitinib. The clonotype comes from a human donor with alopecia areata. The chain joins TRBV23-1 to TRBJ2-7, with 14 bases matching TRBD2. TRBV23-1 is reported as an ORF; its role is uncertain. The CDR3 region is CASSQSGLAGVGEQYF. The CDR3 DNA reads TGCGCCAGCAGTCAATCGGGACTAGCGGGGGTCGGCGAGCAGTACTTC.